The subject of this entry is one T cell receptor beta chain. What it binds is unknown. The sample is drawn from a study of radiation and T cells in renal cell carcinoma. Study outcomes and limitations: In blood, top tumor clones expanded by 2 weeks, shrinking by 4.

TCRdb's table, derived via immunoSEQ multiplex PCR, lists solely in-frame clones and lacks some. The top ten hold roughly a tenth of the sample, which has under 100,000 clones, around four fifths seen once. This CDR3 comprises 14 residues. Germline assignment: CDR1 SGHVS and CDR2 FNYEAQ. V was pared by 5 bases and J by 4 bases, with 11 bases between. Time point denoted: blood 4 weeks post-SBRT, at nephrectomy. Treatment indicated: 15 Gy SBRT to primary tumor, nephrectomy 4 weeks later. This clonotype was sampled from a man over 45 with renal cell carcinoma. This material consisted of blood, taken from a patient whose treatment included radiotherapy and nephrectomy. V gene TRBV7-6 combines with J gene TRBJ2-2; D is undetermined. CDR3 protein: CASSTLWGTGELFF. The CDR3, as DNA: TGTGCCAGCAGCACCCTCTGGGGCACCGGGGAGCTGTTTTTT.